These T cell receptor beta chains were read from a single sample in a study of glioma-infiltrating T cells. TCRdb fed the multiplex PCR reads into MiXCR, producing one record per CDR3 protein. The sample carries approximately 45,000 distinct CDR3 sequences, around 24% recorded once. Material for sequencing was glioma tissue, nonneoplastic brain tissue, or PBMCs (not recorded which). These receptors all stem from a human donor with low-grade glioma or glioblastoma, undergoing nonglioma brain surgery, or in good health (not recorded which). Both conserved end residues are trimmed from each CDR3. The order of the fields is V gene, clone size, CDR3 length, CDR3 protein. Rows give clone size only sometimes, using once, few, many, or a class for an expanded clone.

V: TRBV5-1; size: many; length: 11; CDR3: ASSSDNSETQY
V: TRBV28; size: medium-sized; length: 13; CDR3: ASLIGTASNQPQH
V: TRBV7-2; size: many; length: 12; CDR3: ASSPGVGYSPLH
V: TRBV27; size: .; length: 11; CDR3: ARSFFTNTEAF
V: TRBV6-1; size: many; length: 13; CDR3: ASTKRDSSYNEQF
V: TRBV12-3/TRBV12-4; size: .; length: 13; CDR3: ASSPLQGAQDTQY
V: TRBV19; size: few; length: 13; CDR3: ASSSKDRGGYGYT
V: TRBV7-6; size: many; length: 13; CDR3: ASSRGGSSTDTQY
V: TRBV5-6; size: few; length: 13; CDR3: ASSLVGQGGDTQY
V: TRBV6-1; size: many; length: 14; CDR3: ASSEFRLAVEDTQY